The 9 T cell receptor beta chains listed next were all sequenced from one sample in a study of cytomegalovirus exposure and HLA in healthy donors. The PCR used 60 Vbeta and 13 Jbeta primers. Sequenced by immunoSEQ multiplex PCR; TCRdb stores in-frame clones only, minus some. The sample consists of about 120,000 clones, roughly three quarters of them appearing once. The sample consisted of PBMCs. Receptors were obtained from a woman under 30 in good health and CMV-seronegative.

The chain combines TRBV6-1 with TRBJ1-1; no firm D call. CDR1 is MNHNS, CDR2 SASEGT, per germline. This CDR3 has 13 amino acids. V lost 6 bases and J 4 bases, leaving 12 bases between the germline ends. CDR3 sequence (DNA): TGTGCCAGCAGGCCAACTATTGGCACTGAAGCTTTCTTT. The encoded protein is CASRPTIGTEAFF.

This CDR3 is CAWSVPGQGSEKLFF. The CDR3 DNA is TGTGCCTGGAGTGTACCTGGACAGGGTAGTGAAAAACTGTTTTTT. The chain uses TRBV30 and TRBJ1-4, with 8 positions matching TRBD1. With V trimmed by 0 bases and J by 7 bases, 7 bases remained unmatched. Per the germline V gene, CDR1 is GTSNPN and CDR2 is SVGIG (reference sequence). The CDR3 runs to 15 residues.

The rearrangement links TRBV9 to TRBJ1-6; D is undetermined. This CDR3 is 14 amino acids long. Trimming removed 9 bases from V and 1 base from J, with 11 bases in between. Per the germline V gene, CDR1 is SGDLS and CDR2 is YYNGEE. CDR3 sequence (DNA): TGTGCCATCCGGGTGATATCCTATAATTCACCCCTCCACTTT. Translated, it gives CAIRVISYNSPLHF.

The rearrangement links TRBV28 to TRBJ2-7, with 7 bases aligning to TRBD1. Trimming cost V 7 bases and J 0 bases; bases outside gene matches: 15. The CDR3 runs 17 residues. Germline V gives CDR1 MDHEN, CDR2 SYDVKM. The DNA of the CDR3 is TGTGCCAGCAACCACGACAGGGCCCGGGGTAGCTCCTACGAGCAGTACTTC. Residues: CASNHDRARGSSYEQYF.

V and J are TRBV28 and TRBJ1-3, with 7 bases fitting TRBD1. This CDR3 contains 16 residues. Germline V CDR1 and CDR2: MDHEN, SYDVKM. Germline trimming cut 2 bases from V and 4 bases from J; bases unmatched to any gene: 8. In DNA form, the CDR3 reads TGTGCCAGCAGTTTAGGAGGGGGCGCGGGGGGAAACACCATATATTTT. Translated, it gives CASSLGGGAGGNTIYF.

This clone was seen more than once but under ten times. This rearrangement joins TRBV28 to TRBJ2-1, with 9 bases lining up with TRBD2. This CDR3 region has 14 residues. V lost 5 bases and J lost 9; bases outside the gene matches: 8. The V gene's germline CDR1 is MDHEN and CDR2 SYDVKM. The chain's CDR3 is CASSPGLAISEQFF. The DNA of the CDR3 is TGTGCCAGCAGTCCAGGACTAGCGATCAGTGAGCAGTTCTTC.

The rearrangement uses TRBV7-2 and TRBJ1-3; no definite D call. Germline V gene sequence: CDR1 SGHTA, CDR2 FQGNSA. The CDR3 sequence is 14 residues long. V was trimmed by 3 bases and J by 8 bases, leaving 14 bases between them. Written as DNA, the CDR3 is TGTGCCAGCAGCTTCGGGGAACCCCCAGACACCATATATTTT. The encoded protein is CASSFGEPPDTIYF.

This chain uses TRBV4-1 with TRBJ2-3, with D unclear. V shed 0 bases and J shed 1 base, with 8 bases lying between them. This CDR3 has 15 residues. Germline-derived CDR1 and CDR2 are MGHRA and YSYEKL. The CDR3 nucleotides read TGCGCCAGCAGCCAAGACAGGTACCGCACAGATACGCAGTATTTT. The encoded protein is CASSQDRYRTDTQYF.

The chain is built from TRBV28 and TRBJ1-1; maybe TRBD1 (5 bases). V lost 6 bases, J lost 2 bases, and 10 bases lay in between. CDR1 MDHEN and CDR2 SYDVKM come from the germline V gene. There are 13 residues in the CDR3. The CDR3 loop reads CASRTTANTEAFF. The CDR3 DNA is TGTGCCAGCAGGACGACAGCTAACACTGAAGCTTTCTTT.